The 27 T cell receptor beta chains below were found in one sample sequenced in a study of blood T cell repertoires in COVID-19. Method: immunoSEQ multiplex PCR; TCRdb's copy keeps in-frame clones and lacks some. The profile shows about 270,000 clones, 85% to 95% of them singletons. Sequenced input: PBMCs or T cells enriched from blood (not recorded which). The receptors originated from a man in his forties who had been exposed to COVID-19.

The genes are TRBV24-1 and TRBJ2-1; 7 bases align to TRBD1. Germline lookup yields CDR1 KGHDR and CDR2 SFDVKD. The CDR3 contains 16 residues. V trimming: 4 bases; J trimming: 0 bases; junction bases outside the gene matches: 5. The DNA of the CDR3 is TGTGCCACCAGTGACATAAGGGGGCCCTCCTACAATGAGCAGTTCTTC. This translates into CATSDIRGPSYNEQFF.

The rearrangement joins TRBV12-3 or TRBV12-4 to TRBJ1-1; D not certain. Trimming took off 7 bases at V and 1 base at J, with 7 bases between the two ends. The CDR3 spans 12 residues. CDR3 region: CASIEGNTEAFF. CDR3 DNA: TGTGCCAGCATAGAGGGGAACACTGAAGCTTTCTTT.

This chain connects TRBV2 to TRBJ1-1; 8 bases are a match to TRBD1. The CDR3 loop spans 14 amino acids. Germline V lookup: CDR1 SNHLY, CDR2 FYNNEI. Losses at the gene ends were 4 bases for V and 3 bases for J; bases not matched to a gene: 4. The CDR3: CASSAGRGHTEAFF. As DNA, the CDR3 is TGTGCCAGCAGTGCCGGCAGGGGGCACACTGAAGCTTTCTTT.

In the case of this clone: The germline gene is not matched at one end of the junction; a read error may be the cause. The rearrangement joins TRBV7-7 to TRBJ2-7, with D perhaps matching TRBD2 (6 bases). Per germline, CDR1 SSHAT and CDR2 FNYEAQ (reference sequence). This CDR3 is built from 16 residues. The CDR3 DNA follows: TGTGCTAGCAGCTTAGGACCCGTGGCGGGAAATTACGAGCAGTACTTC. Its protein product is CASSLGPVAGNYEQYF.

This clone showed up just once. The chain couples TRBV5-1 to TRBJ1-3; D may be TRBD1 (5 bases). V lost 2 bases, J lost 1 base, and 10 bases lay in between. Looked up from germline, CDR1 is SGHRS and CDR2 is YFSETQ. The CDR3 consists of 15 residues. CDR3: CASSLAGHSGNTIYF. In DNA, the CDR3 is TGCGCCAGCAGCTTAGCAGGACATTCTGGAAACACCATATATTTT.

This chain connects TRBV3-1 (or the pseudogene TRBV3-2) to TRBJ2-1; the D gene is possibly TRBD1 (5 bases). The CDR3 has 13 amino acids. CDR1 is LGHDT, CDR2 YNNKEL, per germline (reference sequence). The V end lost 2 bases, the J end lost 15 bases, and 17 bases lay between the germline ends. This CDR3 reads CASSQPGGAGPFF. In nucleotides, the CDR3 is TGTGCCAGCAGCCAACCAGGTGGGGCAGGACCGTTCTTC.

The chain has TRBV7-2 and TRBJ2-7, with 9 bases matching TRBD2. Looked up from germline, CDR1 is SGHTA and CDR2 is FQGNSA. The J segment lost 4 bases and the V segment lost 0 bases, leaving 7 bases of the junction unmatched. CDR3 length: 16 amino acids. The CDR3 sequence is CASSLAGGRAGYEQYF. The CDR3 region has the DNA TGTGCCAGCAGCTTAGCGGGCGGGAGGGCCGGGTACGAGCAGTACTTC.

V usage is TRBV6-5 and J usage is TRBJ2-7, with TRBD1 as a possible D gene (5 bases). The CDR3 is 15 residues long. The V end lost 6 bases, the J end lost 1 base, and 16 bases lay between the germline ends. Germline V gene lookup returns CDR1 MNHEY and CDR2 SVGAGI. The CDR3 loop is CASRPFRAPSYEQYF. CDR3 DNA: TGTGCCAGCAGACCCTTCAGGGCTCCATCCTACGAGCAGTACTTC.

This rearrangement joins TRBV5-5 to TRBJ1-1; 8 bases fit TRBD1. J gave up 2 bases and V 4 bases, and 13 bases lay outside the gene matches. This CDR3 contains 17 residues. CDR1 SGHKS and CDR2 YYEKEE come from the germline V gene (reference sequence). The CDR3 DNA reads TGTGCCAGCAGCCCATTGACAGGGGCGATAACAAACACTGAAGCTTTCTTT. Protein sequence: CASSPLTGAITNTEAFF.

The table lists this clone with a count of one. The J gene is TRBJ1-5, the V gene TRBV30; the match to TRBD1 covers 9 bases. The CDR3 is 13 residues long. Germline V gene lookup returns CDR1 GTSNPN and CDR2 SVGIG (reference sequence). V lost 1 base to trimming and J lost 9 bases; unmatched junction nucleotides: 4. CDR3 sequence: CAWSGTGVSPQHF. The CDR3 DNA follows: TGTGCCTGGAGTGGGACAGGGGTTTCGCCCCAGCATTTT.

This clone showed up just once. The chain carries TRBV6-5 and TRBJ2-1; a possible D gene is TRBD1 (6 bases). CDR3 length: 15 amino acids. V lost 7 bases to trimming and J lost 7 bases, with 20 bases between them. Germline CDR1 reads MNHEY; CDR2 reads SVGAGI. This CDR3 reads CASNLLAQGLNEQFF. The CDR3 nucleotides read TGTGCCAGCAATCTCCTAGCACAGGGATTAAATGAGCAGTTCTTC.

J is TRBJ2-2 and V is TRBV9, with 8 bases that match TRBD2. V dropped 0 bases and J dropped 1; count of bases not matched to a gene: 8. This CDR3 region has 18 residues. Germline V CDR1 and CDR2: SGDLS, YYNGEE. The CDR3 DNA sequence: TGTGCCAGCAGCGTAGGGGGTTCGGCGGGAGGGAACACCGGGGAGCTGTTTTTT. It specifies CASSVGGSAGGNTGELFF.

The gene calls are TRBV9 and TRBJ2-7; no firm D call. CDR3 length equals 17 residues. Trimming cost V 0 bases and J 2 bases, with 18 bases left between them. Looked up from germline, CDR1 is SGDLS and CDR2 is YYNGEE. The CDR3 reads CASSVAANTGSAYEQYF. The CDR3 coding sequence is TGTGCCAGCAGCGTAGCTGCAAATACGGGTTCGGCCTACGAGCAGTACTTC.

This chain uses TRBV9 with TRBJ2-1; 9 bases fit TRBD2. V gave up 5 bases and J gave up 6 bases; unmatched junction bases: 3. CDR1 is SGDLS, CDR2 YYNGEE, per germline. This CDR3 spans 13 amino acids. This chain's CDR3 is CASRGLAPNEQFF. The CDR3 bases are TGTGCCAGCAGGGGACTAGCTCCCAATGAGCAGTTCTTC.

The rearrangement links TRBV3-1 (or the pseudogene TRBV3-2) to TRBJ1-3; a weak D match, TRBD1 (5 bases). The CDR3 runs to 15 residues. The V end was cut by 0 bases, the J end by 5 bases, with 11 bases between. The germline V gene encodes CDR1 LGHDT and CDR2 YNNKEL (reference sequence). The CDR3 loop is CASSQEAGWRNTIYF. DNA for the CDR3: TGTGCCAGCAGCCAAGAGGCAGGGTGGAGAAACACCATATATTTT.

V is TRBV5-1 and J is TRBJ2-7, with a possible D match to TRBD2 (6 bases). This CDR3 contains 14 residues. Germline V gene data show CDR1 as SGHRS and CDR2 as YFSETQ. V shed 3 bases and J shed 7 bases, with 17 bases lying between them. CDR3 sequence: CASSSHSGLPEQYF. The CDR3 region has the DNA TGCGCCAGCAGCTCCCATTCGGGACTTCCAGAGCAGTACTTC.

This clone was seen only once. The V gene is TRBV4-1, the J gene TRBJ1-1; D is ambiguous. CDR1 MGHRA and CDR2 YSYEKL come from the germline V gene. Trimming stripped 1 base from V and 0 bases from J, with 3 bases between. The CDR3 totals 13 residues. The CDR3, as DNA: TGCGCCAGCAGCCAAGGAGTGAACACTGAAGCTTTCTTT. This codes for CASSQGVNTEAFF.

J is TRBJ2-7 and V is TRBV25-1, with a tentative D call TRBD1 (6 bases). With 0 bases removed from V and 6 bases from J, the gap between germline ends came to 9 bases. The CDR3 totals 13 residues. CDR1 is MGHDK, CDR2 SYGVNS, per germline. In DNA form, the CDR3 reads TGTGCCAGCAGTGAATATTCAGGGGTCGAGCAGTACTTC. This codes for CASSEYSGVEQYF.

The J gene is TRBJ2-1, the V gene TRBV4-3, with 16 bases matching TRBD2. Trimming at V came to 3 bases and at J to 3 bases, leaving 8 bases not matched to a gene. Germline lookup yields CDR1 LGHNA and CDR2 YSLEER. This CDR3 has 19 residues. CDR3 in DNA: TGCGCCAGCAGCCAGGGACTAGCGGGAGGGCCCGCTTTCTACAATGAGCAGTTCTTC. Translating gives CASSQGLAGGPAFYNEQFF.

V is TRBV27 and J is TRBJ2-7; 10 bases are shared with TRBD1. CDR3 length equals 14 residues. With V trimmed by 5 bases and J by 3 bases, 4 bases remained unmatched. Germline lookup yields CDR1 MNHEY and CDR2 SMNVEV (reference sequence). CDR3 loop: CASSPDRGHYEQYF. The CDR3 bases are TGTGCCAGCAGTCCTGACAGGGGGCACTACGAGCAGTACTTC.

The genes are TRBV27 and TRBJ1-2, with D hard to call. Germline lookup yields CDR1 MNHEY and CDR2 SMNVEV (reference sequence). The CDR3 covers 13 residues. Between the trimmed V and J ends, which lost 4 bases and 0 bases, there was a span of 6 bases. The CDR3 here is CASSWRANYGYTF. CDR3 in DNA: TGTGCCAGCAGTTGGCGGGCTAACTATGGCTACACCTTC.

The chain employs TRBV15 and TRBJ2-7, with D possibly matching TRBD2 (6 bases). Trimming pared 4 bases from V and 5 bases from J, leaving 12 bases between. From germline, CDR1 is LNHNV and CDR2 YYDKDF (reference sequence). This CDR3 region has 13 residues. DNA of the CDR3: TGTGCCACCAGCAAAATAGGCGGGAACGAGCAGTACTTC. Amino acid sequence: CATSKIGGNEQYF.

This clone was observed a single time. The rearrangement uses TRBV5-1 and TRBJ1-3; 9 bases map to TRBD1. The CDR3 has 16 amino acids. With V trimmed by 0 bases and J by 4 bases, 5 bases remained unmatched. Germline CDR1 reads SGHRS; CDR2 reads YFSETQ. DNA for the CDR3: TGCGCCAGCAGCTTGGACAGGGGGCTAGGAGGAAACACCATATATTTT. Residues: CASSLDRGLGGNTIYF.

The chain links TRBV29-1 to TRBJ2-7, with a weak D call TRBD2 (5 bases). Trimming removed 4 bases from V and 3 bases from J, with 10 bases in between. The length of the CDR3 is 12 residues. The germline V gene has CDR1 SQVTM and CDR2 ANQGSEA. The CDR3 nucleotides are TGCAGCGTTGGCCAAGGAGGCTACGAGCAGTACTTC. Protein: CSVGQGGYEQYF.

V gene TRBV18 combines with J gene TRBJ2-5; 9 bases fit TRBD2. CDR1 is KGHSH and CDR2 is LQKENI in the germline V gene. J lost 0 bases, V lost 3 bases, and 11 bases had no gene match. The length of the CDR3 is 18 residues. CDR3 sequence reads: CASSPSSLAGWDQETQYF. In DNA form, the CDR3 reads TGTGCCAGCTCACCTTCCTCTCTAGCGGGATGGGACCAAGAGACCCAGTACTTC. Together with reference TRBV18 and TRBJ2-5, the CDR3 gives the full variable domain: NAGVMQNPRHLVRRRGQEARLRCSPMKGHSHVYWYRQLPEEGLKFMVYLQKENIIDESGMPKERFSAEFPKEGPSILRIQQVVRGDSAAYFCASSPSSLAGWDQETQYFGPGTRLLVL.

The chain employs TRBV6-5 and TRBJ2-2; 7 nucleotides agree with TRBD2. The CDR3 has 15 amino acids. The germline gives CDR1 MNHEY, CDR2 SVGAGI. V was pared by 8 bases and J by 5 bases, with 11 bases of the junction left unmatched. DNA of the CDR3: TGTGCCAGCTGCACTTCGGGGGGAGGAACCGGGGAGCTGTTTTTT. Protein sequence: CASCTSGGGTGELFF.

V usage is TRBV5-1 and J usage is TRBJ1-5, with D uncertain. Germline V gene data show CDR1 as SGHRS and CDR2 as YFSETQ. This CDR3 comprises 13 residues. The ends were cut back, 3 bases at V and 3 bases at J, with 7 bases in the middle. CDR3 sequence reads: CASSSSPNQPQHF. CDR3 nucleotides: TGCGCCAGCAGCTCCAGTCCCAATCAGCCCCAGCATTTT.